Below, 23 T cell receptor beta chains from the same sample are listed, as sequenced in a study of cytomegalovirus exposure and HLA in healthy donors. The primer mix had 60 Vbeta and 13 Jbeta primers. Profiling relied on immunoSEQ multiplex PCR, and the TCRdb table lists in-frame clones only, not all of them. In the table there are about 130,000 clones, about 8.5% of which are singletons. The sample was PBMCs. The receptor set was obtained from a man aged 40-50 years in good health and CMV-seronegative.

This clone has more than one count but fewer than ten. The rearrangement uses TRBV5-1 and TRBJ2-3, with D unclear. Trimming shortened V by 1 base and J by 0 bases, and 15 bases separated the two germline ends. CDR3 size: 17 residues. From germline, CDR1 is SGHRS and CDR2 YFSETQ. In nucleotides, the CDR3 is TGCGCCAGCAGCTTGCAGGCAAAAATAGTCAGCACAGATACGCAGTATTTT. Encoded protein: CASSLQAKIVSTDTQYF.

Written as DNA, the CDR3 is TGTGCCAGCAGTGAAGACAGGATCCCACCCCTCCACTTT. It yields the protein CASSEDRIPPLHF. The chain is built from TRBV6-1 and TRBJ1-6, with D possibly TRBD1 on 5 matching bases. This CDR3 contains 13 residues. Germline loops: CDR1 MNHNS, CDR2 SASEGT. V dropped 1 base and J dropped 11 bases, with 9 bases sitting between them.

This clone was seen more than once but under ten times. The chain uses TRBV19 and TRBJ2-5; 10 bases align to TRBD2. J gave up 1 base and V 7 bases, and 3 bases lay outside the gene matches. The CDR3 extends over 14 amino acids. Looked up from germline, CDR1 is LNHDA and CDR2 is SQIVND (reference sequence). The CDR3 loop reads CASKERGGQETQYF. The CDR3 DNA is TGTGCCAGTAAGGAGCGGGGGGGCCAAGAGACCCAGTACTTC. Drawing the rest from reference TRBV19 and TRBJ2-5, the complete variable domain is DGGITQSPKYLFRKEGQNVTLSCEQNLNHDAMYWYRQDPGQGLRLIYYSQIVNDFQKGDIAEGYSVSREKKESFPLTVTSAQKNPTAFYLCASKERGGQETQYFGPGTRLLVL.

The chain employs TRBV6-5 and TRBJ2-7; TRBD1 agrees at 11 bases. The CDR3 loop spans 15 amino acids. V trimming: 11 bases; J trimming: 2 bases; junction bases outside the gene matches: 11. CDR1 is MNHEY and CDR2 is SVGAGI in the germline V gene. Here the CDR3 reads CASRRGQGAAYEQYF. Written as DNA, the CDR3 is TGTGCCTCCAGACGCGGACAGGGGGCCGCCTACGAGCAGTACTTC.

This clone was picked up a small number of times. The chain is built from TRBV5-1 and TRBJ1-2; D gene uncertain. CDR1 is SGHRS, CDR2 YFSETQ, per germline. V was cut by 1 base and J by 5 bases, with 9 bases left in between. CDR3 size: 13 residues. Here the CDR3 DNA reads TGCGCCAGCAGCTTGTTTCAGTCATATGGCTACACCTTC. Residues: CASSLFQSYGYTF.

The chain carries TRBV27 and TRBJ2-5; the D gene is possibly TRBD2 (5 bases). Germline CDR1 MNHEY, CDR2 SMNVEV (reference sequence). V was pared by 5 bases and J by 4 bases, with 8 bases between. The length of the CDR3 is 12 residues. CDR3 coding DNA: TGTGCCAGCAGTCCAGAGGGAGAGACCCAGTACTTC. The encoded protein is CASSPEGETQYF.

The rearrangement links TRBV9 to TRBJ2-7, with 11 bases fitting TRBD2. Germline V gene lookup returns CDR1 SGDLS and CDR2 YYNGEE. The J segment lost 3 bases and the V segment lost 4 bases, leaving 6 bases of the junction unmatched. This CDR3 is built from 15 residues. The CDR3 is CASSPQGTSGYEQYF. The CDR3, as DNA: TGTGCCAGCAGCCCCCAGGGGACTAGCGGCTACGAGCAGTACTTC.

This clone has more than one count but fewer than ten. The chain is built from TRBV5-4 and TRBJ2-7; 9 bases fit TRBD1. This CDR3 comprises 16 residues. CDR1 is SGHNT, CDR2 YYREEE, per germline (reference sequence). Trimming at V came to 0 bases and at J to 2 bases, leaving 6 bases not matched to a gene. This CDR3 is CASSLVVTGGTYEQYF. CDR3 DNA: TGTGCCAGCAGCTTGGTGGTGACAGGGGGAACCTACGAGCAGTACTTC.

This clone was recorded a few times. The gene calls are TRBV5-1 and TRBJ1-4, with TRBD1 as a possible D gene (5 bases). Germline V gene sequence: CDR1 SGHRS, CDR2 YFSETQ. The CDR3 is 14 residues long. V gave up 3 bases and J gave up 3 bases, with 9 bases separating them. The CDR3 sequence: CASSSTAANEKLFF. CDR3 DNA sequence: TGCGCCAGCAGCTCGACAGCCGCTAATGAAAAACTGTTTTTT.

There are a few counts of this clone. The chain uses TRBV6-1 and TRBJ2-7; 10 bases are shared with TRBD1. V lost 5 bases to trimming and J lost 5 bases; unmatched junction nucleotides: 3. The CDR3 has 13 amino acids. Germline assignment: CDR1 MNHNS and CDR2 SASEGT. The CDR3 here is CASSRDRGHEQYF. CDR3 in DNA: TGTGCCAGCAGTAGGGACAGGGGACACGAGCAGTACTTC.

V and J are TRBV5-4 and TRBJ1-1, with 8 positions matching TRBD1. The V segment lost 4 bases and the J segment 1 base; nucleotides outside the gene matches: 6. Germline-derived CDR1 and CDR2 are SGHNT and YYREEE (reference sequence). The CDR3 loop spans 15 amino acids. The CDR3, as DNA: TGTGCCAGCAGCACTAGACAGGGGCGGAACACTGAAGCTTTCTTT. It translates to CASSTRQGRNTEAFF.

This clone was observed a handful of times. The chain combines TRBV10-3 with TRBJ2-3; 7 positions agree with TRBD2. V gave up 0 bases and J gave up 2 bases; unmatched junction bases: 2. The V gene's germline CDR1 is ENHRY and CDR2 SYGVKD. The CDR3 consists of 15 residues. CDR3 sequence reads: CAISESLAYTDTQYF. The CDR3 nucleotides are TGTGCCATCAGTGAGTCACTAGCGTACACAGATACGCAGTATTTT.

The genes are TRBV27 and TRBJ1-2; 8 nucleotides align to TRBD1. CDR3 length: 14 residues. V gave up 4 bases and J gave up 5 bases; unmatched junction bases: 6. In germline, CDR1 is MNHEY, CDR2 SMNVEV (reference sequence). The CDR3 region has the DNA TGTGCCAGCAGTTCCACAGGGGGAAGGTATGGCTACACCTTC. Translated: CASSSTGGRYGYTF.

This clone was seen a few times. CDR3 in DNA: TGTGCCAGCGGAAAGCGGGGGGGATCTGGCACAGATACGCAGTATTTT. Protein: CASGKRGGSGTDTQYF. The V and J genes are TRBV7-2 and TRBJ2-3, with 10 bases matching TRBD2. Trimming removed 8 bases from V and 1 base from J; junction bases left unmatched: 9. The CDR3 has 16 residues. Per the germline V gene, CDR1 is SGHTA and CDR2 is FQGNSA.

This rearrangement joins TRBV15 to TRBJ2-5; no clear D. Germline V gives CDR1 LNHNV, CDR2 YYDKDF (reference sequence). Between the trimmed V and J ends, which lost 1 base and 4 bases, there was a span of 13 bases. This CDR3 has 15 residues. CDR3 sequence reads: CATSRVQVARETQYF. The CDR3 nucleotides read TGTGCCACCAGCAGAGTTCAGGTGGCGAGAGAGACCCAGTACTTC.

V and J are TRBV4-1 and TRBJ1-1; the match to TRBD1 covers 10 bases. Germline loops: CDR1 MGHRA, CDR2 YSYEKL. The CDR3 runs 15 residues. J was trimmed by 8 bases and V by 8 bases; bases with no gene match: 14. Here the CDR3 reads CASAQFGTGASEAFF. Here the CDR3 DNA reads TGCGCCAGCGCCCAGTTTGGGACAGGGGCCTCCGAAGCTTTCTTT.

The rearrangement joins TRBV11-2 to TRBJ2-7; maybe TRBD1 (6 bases). The CDR3 is 14 residues long. The V gene lost 5 bases and the J gene lost 1 base, with 12 bases spanning the gap. Germline values: CDR1 SGHAT, CDR2 FQNNGV. The CDR3 protein is CASSGRDISYEQYF. DNA of the CDR3: TGTGCCAGCAGCGGCCGGGACATATCCTACGAGCAGTACTTC.

V gene TRBV2 combines with J gene TRBJ2-7; 7 bases map to TRBD2. The CDR3 is 16 residues long. The junction had 6 bases not matched to a gene; V was cut back by 1 base and J by 0 bases. CDR1 is SNHLY and CDR2 is FYNNEI in the germline V gene. This chain's CDR3 is CASSEVSRGSSYEQYF. The CDR3 DNA reads as TGTGCCAGCAGTGAAGTGTCGCGGGGGAGCTCCTACGAGCAGTACTTC.

This clone occurred a few times. The chain recombines TRBV4-3 with TRBJ1-5, with D possibly being TRBD1 (5 bases). This CDR3 spans 13 amino acids. Trimming pared 4 bases from V and 10 bases from J, leaving 14 bases between. Germline assignment: CDR1 LGHNA and CDR2 YSLEER. The CDR3 DNA reads as TGCGCCAGCAGCCCCTGGCAGGGCCAACCCCAGCATTTT. As protein: CASSPWQGQPQHF.

The chain combines TRBV4-1 with TRBJ1-4, with D tentatively TRBD1 (5 bases). The CDR3 has 16 amino acids. V shed 0 bases and J shed 6 bases, with 14 bases lying between them. The germline gives CDR1 MGHRA, CDR2 YSYEKL. The CDR3 DNA reads TGCGCCAGCAGCCAAGATGGGGGAGGGGCCGATGAAAAACTGTTTTTT. It codes for CASSQDGGGADEKLFF.

This clone has more than one count but fewer than ten. The gene calls are TRBV5-4 and TRBJ1-1; D is uncertain. The CDR3 is 11 residues long. V lost 4 bases, J lost 3 bases, and 4 bases lay in between. Germline V CDR1 and CDR2: SGHNT, YYREEE (reference sequence). The CDR3 loop reads CASSLDTEAFF. CDR3 sequence (DNA): TGTGCCAGCAGCCTTGACACTGAAGCTTTCTTT.

V is TRBV7-9 and J is TRBJ2-3; 10 nucleotides agree with TRBD2. The trim removed 6 bases at V and 3 bases at J, leaving 6 bases unmatched. Germline CDR1 SEHNR, CDR2 FQNEAQ (reference sequence). CDR3 length: 15 residues. For the CDR3, the DNA is TGTGCCAGCAGGTACCTAGCGGGGGTGACAGATACGCAGTATTTT. Translation: CASRYLAGVTDTQYF.

V usage is TRBV7-2 and J usage is TRBJ1-2, with D tentatively TRBD1 (5 bases). CDR3 length: 13 residues. Trimming took off 4 bases at V and 2 bases at J, with 8 bases between the two ends. Germline loops: CDR1 SGHTA, CDR2 FQGNSA. The CDR3 loop reads CASSSHRNYGYTF. Here the CDR3 DNA reads TGTGCCAGCAGCTCCCACAGGAACTATGGCTACACCTTC.